Below, 8 T cell receptor beta chains from the same sample are listed, as sequenced in a study of T cell repertoires in cytomegalovirus infection. Antigen specificity for these receptors is unknown. MiXCR, applied by TCRdb to the reads, yields one record per CDR3 protein. The data hold under 850,000 distinct CDR3 sequences, with 30% to 35% observed a single time. This specimen consisted of cultured PBMCs, obtained from culture after CMV antigen stimulation. The receptors were gathered from a human donor in good health (CMV status not recorded). Some clones in this sample may be carry-over from other donors' samples.

This clonotype was counted a few times. CDR3 amino acids: CASNLRGNSYEQYF. Here the CDR3 DNA reads TGTGCCAGCAATCTACGGGGGAACTCCTACGAGCAGTACTTC. The V and J genes are TRBV7-8 and TRBJ2-7, with D possibly TRBD2 on 6 matching bases. The CDR3 has 14 amino acids. V lost 7 bases to trimming and J lost 0 bases, with 13 bases between them. Germline V gene sequence: CDR1 SGHVS, CDR2 FQNEAQ. The whole variable domain, remainder taken from reference TRBV7-8 and TRBJ2-7, is GAGVSQSPRYKVAKRGQDVALRCDPISGHVSLFWYQQALGQGPEFLTYFQNEAQLDKSGLPSDRFFAERPEGSVSTLKIQRTQQEDSAVYLCASNLRGNSYEQYFGPGTRLTVT.

V and J are TRBV11-2 and TRBJ2-1, with no clear D. Per germline, CDR1 SGHAT and CDR2 FQNNGV. The CDR3 consists of 14 residues. Trimming took 7 bases from V and 4 from J, leaving 14 bases between them. The CDR3 sequence: CASTSERTYNEQFF. The CDR3 DNA follows: TGTGCCAGCACATCGGAGAGAACATACAATGAGCAGTTCTTC.

This clonotype was picked up many times. This chain joins TRBV7-2 and TRBJ2-2; D possibly uses TRBD1 or TRBD2 (5 bases each). CDR1 is SGHTA, CDR2 FQGNSA, per germline. Deletions cut 2 bases from V and 7 bases from J, with 8 bases between. The CDR3 has 13 residues. The CDR3 DNA follows: TGTGCCAGCAGCTTATGGGGGAGCGGGGAGCTGTTTTTT. This encodes CASSLWGSGELFF.

In its sample, this clonotype was seen a few times. The rearrangement joins TRBV20-1 to TRBJ2-7; 9 nucleotides align to TRBD1. CDR1 and CDR2 from the germline V gene are DFQATT and SNEGSKA (reference sequence). This CDR3 contains 13 residues. V trimming: 6 bases; J trimming: 7 bases; junction bases outside the gene matches: 10. This CDR3 is CSALDRGSGEQYF. The CDR3 DNA reads TGCAGTGCCCTGGACAGGGGTTCAGGGGAGCAGTACTTC.

This clonotype was seen only a few times. The chain uses TRBV6-2 or TRBV6-3 and TRBJ2-2; no firm D call. V shed 3 bases and J shed 5 bases, with 16 bases lying between them. The CDR3 totals 16 residues. Germline V gene data show CDR1 as MNHEY and CDR2 as SVGEGT. The CDR3 is CASSYPSAKGTGELFF. In DNA, the CDR3 is TGTGCCAGCAGTTATCCCAGCGCGAAGGGTACCGGGGAGCTGTTTTTT.

The CDR3 bases are TGCGCCAGCAGCCAAAACACGGGTACCTACGAGCAGTACTTC. Translating it yields CASSQNTGTYEQYF. The rearrangement joins TRBV4-1 to TRBJ2-7; no reliable D call. V was shortened by 2 bases and J by 2 bases, with 10 bases between the two germline ends. CDR3 length: 14 residues. The V gene's germline CDR1 is MGHRA and CDR2 YSYEKL.

The chain employs TRBV28 and TRBJ1-2; 9 nucleotides align to TRBD1. Trimming removed 8 bases from V and 8 bases from J; junction bases left unmatched: 12. The CDR3 totals 14 residues. Germline assignment: CDR1 MDHEN and CDR2 SYDVKM. Here the CDR3 reads CASGGQGVGGGYTF. The CDR3 region has the DNA TGTGCCAGCGGGGGACAGGGAGTTGGCGGGGGCTACACCTTC.

The V gene is TRBV5-6, the J gene TRBJ2-1, with D possibly TRBD1 on 5 matching bases. V dropped 2 bases and J dropped 0 bases, with 9 bases sitting between them. Germline loops: CDR1 SGHDT, CDR2 YYEEEE. The CDR3 totals 15 residues. The CDR3 region has the DNA TGTGCCAGCAGCTTCGACAGTATCTCCTACAATGAGCAGTTCTTC. This sequence encodes CASSFDSISYNEQFF.